This TCR beta chain was captured in a study of cytomegalovirus exposure and HLA in healthy donors. Profiled with immunoSEQ multiplex PCR; TCRdb holds only in-frame clones, not every one. The sample shows under 250,000 clones, 80% to 90% of them seen only once. Study-wide results and caveats: As confirmed in vitro, a few CMV-associated chains were specific for CMV antigens.

Comment on this clone: Antigen: not known.

With 10 bases removed from V and 3 bases from J, the gap between germline ends came to 25 bases. CDR1 MNHEY and CDR2 SMNVEV come from the germline V gene (reference sequence). CDR3 length: 16 residues. What was sequenced was PBMCs. This clonotype was sampled from a woman younger than 35 in good health and CMV-seropositive. The gene calls are TRBV27 and TRBJ2-7; a weak D match, TRBD2 (5 bases). For the CDR3, the DNA is TGTGCCACCCGAAAGGCGATGCGGGTATCGGGCTACGAGCAGTACTTC. Its protein is CATRKAMRVSGYEQYF.